This T cell receptor (beta chain) derives from a study of blood T cell repertoires in COVID-19. CDR3 size: 15 residues. Germline CDR1 is SGHTA and CDR2 is FQGTGA. V trimming: 5 bases; J trimming: 5 bases; junction bases outside the gene matches: 8. The method was immunoSEQ multiplex PCR; TCRdb's version includes in-frame clones alone and lacks a portion of them. This table holds tens of thousands of clones, roughly 80% found once. V is TRBV7-3 and J is TRBJ2-5, with 10 bases lining up with TRBD2. The source of this sequence is a man in his 60s with active COVID-19. The material sequenced was peripheral blood. The CDR3 region has the DNA TGTGCCAGCAGCGCTAGCGGGAGCCAAAGGGAGACCCAGTACTTC. As protein: CASSASGSQRETQYF.